The entry below describes one T cell receptor beta chain. What it recognizes is unknown. This record comes from a study of T cells after yellow fever vaccination. Study outcomes and limitations: After the booster, nearly 98% of CD4 and more than 85% of CD8 primary-response clones were re-detected.

TCRdb itself ran the 5' RACE reads through MiXCR, one entry per CDR3 protein. This table holds over 300,000 distinct CDR3 sequences, approximately 3.9% found once. This receptor was identified in a man younger than 35 who received the YFV17D yellow fever vaccine. Sample: PBMCs, taken on the day of the yellow fever booster vaccination.

The CDR3 here is CASSMAQGNHEQYF. As DNA, the CDR3 is TGTGCCAGTAGTATGGCTCAGGGAAATCACGAGCAGTACTTC. The rearrangement uses TRBV19 and TRBJ2-7, with a tentative D call TRBD1 (5 bases). CDR3 length equals 14 residues. The V and J ends lost 3 bases and 5 bases respectively, with 14 bases between them. Germline CDR1 and CDR2: LNHDA and SQIVND (reference sequence).